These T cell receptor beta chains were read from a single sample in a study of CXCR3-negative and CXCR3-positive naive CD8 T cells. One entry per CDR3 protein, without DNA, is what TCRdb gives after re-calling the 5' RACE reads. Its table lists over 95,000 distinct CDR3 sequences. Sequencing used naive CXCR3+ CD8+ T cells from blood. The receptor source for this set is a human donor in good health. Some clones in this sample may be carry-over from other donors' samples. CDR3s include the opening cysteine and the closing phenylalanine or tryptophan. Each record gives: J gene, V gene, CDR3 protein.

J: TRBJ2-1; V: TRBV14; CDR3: CASSPWGAGGNNEQFF
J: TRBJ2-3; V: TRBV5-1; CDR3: CASSLSRLEDRETDTQYF
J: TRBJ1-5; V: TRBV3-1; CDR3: CASSQDLPGENQPQHF
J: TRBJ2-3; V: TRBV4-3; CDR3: CASSQDHRGGTDTQYF
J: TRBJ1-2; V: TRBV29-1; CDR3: CSVREDYGYTF
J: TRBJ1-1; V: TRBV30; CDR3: CAWSVLVTAEAFF
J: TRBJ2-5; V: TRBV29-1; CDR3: CSVEYRDRGLEETQYF
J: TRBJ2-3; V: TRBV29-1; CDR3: CSVVVAVQGLVDTQYF
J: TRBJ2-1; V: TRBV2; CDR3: CASSGTTYNEQFF
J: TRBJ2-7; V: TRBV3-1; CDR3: CASSRELAVWEQYF
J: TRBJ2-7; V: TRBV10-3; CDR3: CAIRRTSESYEQYF
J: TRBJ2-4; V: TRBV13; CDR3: CASSARGTGLVDIQYF
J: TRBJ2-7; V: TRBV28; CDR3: CASSYENEQYF
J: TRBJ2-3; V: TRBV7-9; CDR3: CASSPTSGVGTDTQYF
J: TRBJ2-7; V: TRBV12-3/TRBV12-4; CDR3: CASSFVVRGTLGEQYF
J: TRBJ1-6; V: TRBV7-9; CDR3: CASSSPSSYNSPLHF
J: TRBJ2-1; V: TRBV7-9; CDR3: CASSLDSGGYYNEQFF
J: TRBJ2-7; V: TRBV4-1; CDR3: CASSQGRAYEQYF
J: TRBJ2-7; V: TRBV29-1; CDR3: CSVEAVSGGDSYEQYF
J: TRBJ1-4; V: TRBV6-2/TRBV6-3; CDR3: CASWTWTGLNEKLFF
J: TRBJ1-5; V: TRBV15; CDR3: CATSRRQGGNQPQHF
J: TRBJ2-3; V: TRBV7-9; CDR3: CASSLERLLAGGPTDTQYF
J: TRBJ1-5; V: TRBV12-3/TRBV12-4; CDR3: CASSPLGGGNQPQHF
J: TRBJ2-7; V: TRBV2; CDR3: CASSPKTGDGFGEQYF
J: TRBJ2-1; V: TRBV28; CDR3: CASSFPTSGGPQQEQFF
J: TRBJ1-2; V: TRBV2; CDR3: CASSGRAYGYTF
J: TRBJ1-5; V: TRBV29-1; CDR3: CSVVWGVPSAQHF